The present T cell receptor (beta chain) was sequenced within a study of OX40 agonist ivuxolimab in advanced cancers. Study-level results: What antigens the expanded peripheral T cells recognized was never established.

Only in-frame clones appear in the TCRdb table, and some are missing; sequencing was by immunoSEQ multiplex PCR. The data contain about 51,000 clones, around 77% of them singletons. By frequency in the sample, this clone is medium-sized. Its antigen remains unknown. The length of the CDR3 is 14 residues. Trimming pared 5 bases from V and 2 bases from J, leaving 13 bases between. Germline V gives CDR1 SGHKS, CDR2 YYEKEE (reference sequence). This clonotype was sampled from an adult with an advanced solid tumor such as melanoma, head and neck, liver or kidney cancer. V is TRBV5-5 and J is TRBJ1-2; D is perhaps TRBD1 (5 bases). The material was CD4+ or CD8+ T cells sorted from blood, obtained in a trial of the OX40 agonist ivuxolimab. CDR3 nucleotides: TGTGCCAGCAGGGTGGACATATCCAACTATGGCTACACCTTC. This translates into CASRVDISNYGYTF.